Listed here are 20 T cell receptor beta chains from one sample, sequenced in a study of T cell responses to AZD1222 COVID-19 vaccine. Repertoires were generated with immunoSEQ multiplex PCR, while TCRdb's copy carries only in-frame clones and drops some. The sample consists of 100,000 to 150,000 clones, about 85% of them appearing once. The specimen was peripheral blood, collected on day 0 of AZD1222 vaccination. The source is an adult in good health.

The CDR3 region is CASSESGGRVNEQYF. The CDR3 DNA is TGCGCCAGCAGTGAGTCCGGCGGCAGAGTGAACGAGCAGTACTTC. The rearrangement joins TRBV10-2 to TRBJ2-7; D unclear. The CDR3 totals 15 residues. Trimming pared 0 bases from V and 5 bases from J, leaving 14 bases between. Germline CDR1 is WSHSY and CDR2 is SAAADI.

A few counts support this clone. The V and J genes are TRBV6-1 and TRBJ1-5, with D possibly being TRBD1 (6 bases). This CDR3 is built from 14 residues. Germline CDR1 MNHNS, CDR2 SASEGT. V was trimmed by 1 base and J by 2 bases, leaving 6 bases between them. The CDR3 DNA follows: TGTGCCAGCAGTGAAGGACAGGGCAATCAGCCCCAGCATTTT. Translated: CASSEGQGNQPQHF.

The chain's CDR3 is CASSLQGTAGGNTIYF. CDR3 sequence (DNA): TGTGCCAGCAGCCTACAGGGGACCGCCGGTGGAAACACCATATATTTT. The genes are TRBV6-2 or TRBV6-3 and TRBJ1-3; 7 nucleotides agree with TRBD1. CDR1 MNHEY and CDR2 SVGEGT come from the germline V gene. The CDR3 loop spans 16 amino acids. The V gene end was trimmed by 6 bases and the J gene end by 3 bases; junction bases not matched to a gene: 11.

The V and J genes are TRBV7-2 and TRBJ2-5; weak D call: TRBD2 (6 bases). From germline, CDR1 is SGHTA and CDR2 FQGNSA. V was pared by 5 bases and J by 0 bases, with 13 bases between. The CDR3 runs 15 residues. The CDR3 nucleotides read TGTGCCAGCAGCAGCGGGCTGAACTACCAAGAGACCCAGTACTTC. Protein product: CASSSGLNYQETQYF.

The V call is TRBV6-4, the J call TRBJ2-3; weak D call: TRBD1 (8 bases). Trimming removed 4 bases from V and 5 bases from J, with 19 bases in between. The CDR3 is 16 residues long. CDR1 MRHNA and CDR2 SNTAGT come from the germline V gene. CDR3 amino acids: CASSASTGEGRDTQYF. In DNA, the CDR3 is TGTGCCAGCAGTGCTTCGACAGGGGAGGGTCGAGATACGCAGTATTTT.

The chain has TRBV29-1 and TRBJ2-1; maybe TRBD2 (5 bases). Germline V gene data show CDR1 as SQVTM and CDR2 as ANQGSEA. The CDR3 totals 12 residues. CDR3 region: CTTKSGYNEQFF. CDR3 nucleotides: TGCACCACCAAGAGCGGATACAATGAGCAGTTCTTC.

V and J are TRBV5-4 and TRBJ2-5, with TRBD2 matching over 11 bases. Germline CDR1 reads SGHNT; CDR2 reads YYREEE (reference sequence). This CDR3 has 19 residues. The ends lost 0 bases at V and 5 bases at J; junction bases unmatched: 15. CDR3 in DNA: TGTGCCAGCAGCTTGGCCCTAGCGGGAGGATTAAAGAACGGGGAGACCCAGTACTTC. This gives the protein CASSLALAGGLKNGETQYF.

This chain uses TRBV11-2 with TRBJ2-6; perhaps TRBD1 as D (6 bases). The CDR3 consists of 18 residues. Trimming shortened V by 5 bases and J by 0 bases, and 17 bases separated the two germline ends. Germline V gene data show CDR1 as SGHAT and CDR2 as FQNNGV. CDR3 loop: CASSRLLQGSSGANVLTF. DNA of the CDR3: TGTGCCAGCAGCCGCTTACTACAGGGCAGCTCTGGGGCCAACGTCCTGACTTTC.

The rearrangement uses TRBV19 and TRBJ2-7; TRBD1 agrees at 11 bases. Germline assignment: CDR1 LNHDA and CDR2 SQIVND (reference sequence). The CDR3 runs 15 residues. V was pared by 4 bases and J by 1 base, with 3 bases of the junction left unmatched. The CDR3 is CASSTRDRGSYEQYF. The CDR3, as DNA: TGTGCCAGTAGTACCAGGGACAGGGGGTCCTACGAGCAGTACTTC.

This chain uses TRBV6-2 or TRBV6-3 with TRBJ2-7, with 9 bases that match TRBD1. Germline V lookup: CDR1 MNHEY, CDR2 SVGEGT. The trim removed 5 bases at V and 1 base at J, leaving 18 bases unmatched. There are 19 residues in the CDR3. The CDR3, as DNA: TGTGCCAGCAGTCGCGCTCTTAGGACAGGGGAAATTCGTTCCTACGAGCAGTACTTC. This gives the protein CASSRALRTGEIRSYEQYF.

This rearrangement joins TRBV27 to TRBJ2-3; D is perhaps TRBD2 (7 bases). Germline lookup yields CDR1 MNHEY and CDR2 SMNVEV (reference sequence). The length of the CDR3 is 14 residues. V was clipped by 9 bases and J by 1 base, with 14 bases between them. CDR3: CASAWGGGTDTQYF. In DNA, the CDR3 is TGTGCCAGTGCCTGGGGGGGCGGCACAGATACGCAGTATTTT.

To note about this clone: Other DNA variants within this sample encode the same CDR3. J is TRBJ1-1 and V is TRBV19, with TRBD1 identical over 8 bases. This CDR3 has 14 residues. V shed 5 bases and J 2 bases; nucleotides not matched to a gene: 4. Germline V gene lookup returns CDR1 LNHDA and CDR2 SQIVND (reference sequence). CDR3 DNA: TGTGCCAGTAGTCTCGGACAGGGCAACACTGAAGCTTTCTTT. Amino acids: CASSLGQGNTEAFF.

Only a few counts were recorded for this clone. The chain employs TRBV9 and TRBJ2-3; D is possibly TRBD2 (5 bases). The length of the CDR3 is 14 residues. The V and J ends lost 0 bases and 2 bases respectively, with 7 bases between them. Germline V gene lookup returns CDR1 SGDLS and CDR2 YYNGEE. The CDR3 here is CASSVVSVTDTQYF. The CDR3 nucleotides are TGTGCCAGCAGCGTAGTTAGCGTCACAGATACGCAGTATTTT.

The chain is built from TRBV15 and TRBJ1-2, with D perhaps TRBD1 (6 bases). Germline V gene sequence: CDR1 LNHNV, CDR2 YYDKDF (reference sequence). This CDR3 region has 16 residues. Deletions cut 3 bases from V and 4 bases from J, with 18 bases between. In DNA form, the CDR3 reads TGTGCCACCAGCAGGGACGGGGGGGCGGGGACCTATGGCTACACCTTC. Translation: CATSRDGGAGTYGYTF. The full variable domain, completed using reference TRBV15 and TRBJ1-2, is DAMVIQNPRYQVTQFGKPVTLSCSQTLNHNVMYWYQQKSSQAPKLLFHYYDKDFNNEADTPDNFQSRRPNTSFCFLDIRSPGLGDTAMYLCATSRDGGAGTYGYTFGSGTRLTVV.

J is TRBJ2-7 and V is TRBV29-1, with 10 bases matching TRBD1. The germline V gene encodes CDR1 SQVTM and CDR2 ANQGSEA. Trimming at V came to 3 bases and at J to 2 bases, leaving 7 bases not matched to a gene. The CDR3 extends over 15 amino acids. The CDR3 sequence: CSVELRDRGTYEQYF. In nucleotides, the CDR3 is TGCAGCGTTGAGCTCCGGGACAGGGGTACCTACGAGCAGTACTTC.

The J gene is TRBJ2-7, the V gene TRBV24-1, with D hard to call. This CDR3 comprises 12 residues. The germline V and J ends were trimmed by 5 bases and 3 bases, with 7 bases remaining between them. CDR1 is KGHDR, CDR2 SFDVKD, per germline. The CDR3 bases are TGTGCCACCAGTGGTTCAGGCTACGAGCAGTACTTC. Its translation is CATSGSGYEQYF.

The chain links TRBV6-5 to TRBJ1-2; 8 nucleotides align to TRBD1. Germline CDR1 reads MNHEY; CDR2 reads SVGAGI. The CDR3 has 14 residues. V was clipped by 4 bases and J by 8 bases; unmatched bases: 9. The CDR3: CASSSRSGGEGYTF. The CDR3 coding sequence is TGTGCCAGCAGTTCGCGATCAGGGGGCGAGGGCTACACCTTC.

The chain couples TRBV7-9 to TRBJ2-7; no reliable D call. The CDR3 is made up of 13 amino acids. V lost 0 bases and J 2 bases, leaving 5 bases between the germline ends. Germline V gene data show CDR1 as SEHNR and CDR2 as FQNEAQ (reference sequence). CDR3 bases: TGTGCCAGCAGCTTAGCCCCGGCCTACGAGCAGTACTTC. It is translated as CASSLAPAYEQYF.

The chain employs TRBV7-9 and TRBJ2-1, with D maybe TRBD2 (5 bases). The V and J ends lost 3 bases and 8 bases respectively, with 14 bases between them. This CDR3 has 14 residues. CDR1 is SEHNR and CDR2 is FQNEAQ in the germline V gene (reference sequence). The CDR3 protein is CASSFYEGVDEQFF. The CDR3 nucleotides are TGTGCCAGCAGCTTTTATGAGGGCGTCGATGAGCAGTTCTTC.

The J gene is TRBJ1-5, the V gene TRBV13; 10 bases match TRBD1. V trimming: 3 bases; J trimming: 1 base; junction bases outside the gene matches: 9. The germline CDR1 and CDR2 sequences are PRHDT and FYEKMQ (reference sequence). The CDR3 has 18 residues. As DNA, the CDR3 is TGTGCCAGCAGCTTTTCGGGACAGGGGCCGCGGAGCAATCAGCCCCAGCATTTT. It is translated as CASSFSGQGPRSNQPQHF.